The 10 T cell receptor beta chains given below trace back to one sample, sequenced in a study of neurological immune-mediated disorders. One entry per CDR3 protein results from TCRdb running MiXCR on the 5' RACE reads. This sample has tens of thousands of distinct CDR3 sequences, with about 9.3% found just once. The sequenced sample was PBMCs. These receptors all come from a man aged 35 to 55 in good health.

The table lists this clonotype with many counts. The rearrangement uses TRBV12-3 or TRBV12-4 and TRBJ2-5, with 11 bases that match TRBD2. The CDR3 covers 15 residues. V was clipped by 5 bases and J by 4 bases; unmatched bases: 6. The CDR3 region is CASSVRLAGTETQYF. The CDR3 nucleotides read TGTGCCAGCAGTGTACGACTAGCGGGAACAGAGACCCAGTACTTC.

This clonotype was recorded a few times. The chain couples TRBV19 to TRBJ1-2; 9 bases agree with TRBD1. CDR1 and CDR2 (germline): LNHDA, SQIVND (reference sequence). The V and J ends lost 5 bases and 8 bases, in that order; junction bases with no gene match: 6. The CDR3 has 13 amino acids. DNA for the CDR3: TGTGCCAGTAGTGTAACAGGGGGCCGGGGCTACACCTTC. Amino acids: CASSVTGGRGYTF.

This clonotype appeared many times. The DNA for the CDR3 is TGCAGTGCTAGTGGACCCGTGCAGGGAGGGAAGGAGACCCAGTACTTC. Translating it yields CSASGPVQGGKETQYF. V and J are TRBV20-1 and TRBJ2-5; 7 nucleotides align to TRBD2. J lost 5 bases, V lost 3 bases, and 15 bases had no gene match. CDR3 length equals 16 residues. CDR1 and CDR2 (germline): DFQATT, SNEGSKA (reference sequence).

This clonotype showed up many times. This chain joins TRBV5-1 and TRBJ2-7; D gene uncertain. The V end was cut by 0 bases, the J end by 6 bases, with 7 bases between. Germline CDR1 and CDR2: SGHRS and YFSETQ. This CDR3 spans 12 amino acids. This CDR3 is CASSLAGTEQYF. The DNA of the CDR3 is TGCGCCAGCAGCTTGGCAGGAACCGAGCAGTACTTC.

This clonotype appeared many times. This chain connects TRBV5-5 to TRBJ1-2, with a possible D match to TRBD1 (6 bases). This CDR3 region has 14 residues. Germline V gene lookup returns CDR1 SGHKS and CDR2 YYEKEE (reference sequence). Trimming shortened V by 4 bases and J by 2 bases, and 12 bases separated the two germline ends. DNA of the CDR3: TGTGCCAGCAGCCAGACCACAGGGAACTATGGCTACACCTTC. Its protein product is CASSQTTGNYGYTF. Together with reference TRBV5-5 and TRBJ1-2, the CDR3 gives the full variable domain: DAGVTQSPTHLIKTRGQQVTLRCSPISGHKSVSWYQQVLGQGPQFIFQYYEKEERGRGNFPDRFSARQFPNYSSELNVNALLLGDSALYLCASSQTTGNYGYTFGSGTRLTVV.

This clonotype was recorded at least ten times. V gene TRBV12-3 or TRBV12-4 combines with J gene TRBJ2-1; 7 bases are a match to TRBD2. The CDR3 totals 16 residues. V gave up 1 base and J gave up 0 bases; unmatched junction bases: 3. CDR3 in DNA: TGTGCCAGCAGTTTAGGGGGAGGGAGCTCCTACAATGAGCAGTTCTTC. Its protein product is CASSLGGGSSYNEQFF.

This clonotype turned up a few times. The DNA of the CDR3 is TGTGCCAGCAGCCCGACAGGGGGCTACGAGCAGTACTTC. It translates to CASSPTGGYEQYF. The chain has TRBV7-2 and TRBJ2-7, with 9 bases lining up with TRBD1. This CDR3 region has 13 residues. The junction had 2 bases not matched to a gene; V was cut back by 5 bases and J by 3 bases. Per germline, CDR1 SGHTA and CDR2 FQGNSA.

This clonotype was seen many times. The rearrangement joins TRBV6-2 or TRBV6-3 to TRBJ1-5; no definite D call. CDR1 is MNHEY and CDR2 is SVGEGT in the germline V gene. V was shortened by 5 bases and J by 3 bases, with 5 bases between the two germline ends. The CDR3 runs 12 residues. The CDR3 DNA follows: TGTGCCAGCAGTGACCCCAATCAGCCCCAGCATTTT. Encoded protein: CASSDPNQPQHF.

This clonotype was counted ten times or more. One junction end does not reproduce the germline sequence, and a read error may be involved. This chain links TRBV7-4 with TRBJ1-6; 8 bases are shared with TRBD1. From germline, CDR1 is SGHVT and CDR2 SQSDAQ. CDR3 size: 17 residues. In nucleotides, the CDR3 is TGTGCCAGCACCTTAGGTAGGACAGGGATATATAATTCACCCCTCCACTTT. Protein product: CASTLGRTGIYNSPLHF.

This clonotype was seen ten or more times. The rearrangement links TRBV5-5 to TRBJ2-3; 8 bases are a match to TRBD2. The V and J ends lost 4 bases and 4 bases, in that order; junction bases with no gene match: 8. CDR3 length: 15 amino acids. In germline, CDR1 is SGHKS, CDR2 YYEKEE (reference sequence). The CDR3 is CASSSTGGIPDTQYF. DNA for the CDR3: TGTGCCAGCAGCAGCACGGGAGGGATCCCAGATACGCAGTATTTT. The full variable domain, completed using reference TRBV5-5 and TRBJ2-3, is DAGVTQSPTHLIKTRGQQVTLRCSPISGHKSVSWYQQVLGQGPQFIFQYYEKEERGRGNFPDRFSARQFPNYSSELNVNALLLGDSALYLCASSSTGGIPDTQYFGPGTRLTVL.